The 10 T cell receptor beta chains below were found in one sample sequenced in a study of graft-versus-host responses after intestinal transplantation (TCRdb year 2021). The library was generated by the immunoSEQ multiplex PCR assay. Held by TCRdb, this immuneACCESS table contains in-frame sequences only and omits some clones. Under half of the omission traces to an unresolved V gene where checked; the cause of the rest is unknown. The sample profile shows approximately 100,000 clones; roughly 83% of them were found once. The biggest ten clones account for around 1.4% of the sample. This specimen was PBMCs, taken 255 days after intestinal transplant. The source of these receptors is a human patient who received an intestinal transplant, so some T cells may come from the graft donor.

This chain links TRBV11-2 with TRBJ1-1; TRBD1 matches at 8 bases. This CDR3 comprises 14 residues. Looked up from germline, CDR1 is SGHAT and CDR2 is FQNNGV. V was pared by 5 bases and J by 3 bases, with 5 bases of the junction left unmatched. Here the CDR3 DNA reads TGTGCCAGCAGCCCCGACAGGGGCCACACTGAAGCTTTCTTT. This translates into CASSPDRGHTEAFF.

The chain uses TRBV6-5 and TRBJ1-6, with D perhaps matching TRBD1 (6 bases). Trimming took 5 bases from V and 10 from J, leaving 15 bases between them. The CDR3 length is 14 residues. CDR1 and CDR2 (germline): MNHEY, SVGAGI. The CDR3, as DNA: TGTGCCAGCAGTGAGGGTCAGGGGCACTCACCCCTCCACTTT. Translated: CASSEGQGHSPLHF.

V and J are TRBV29-1 and TRBJ2-3; D possibly corresponds to TRBD1 (6 bases). V lost 7 bases and J lost 1, with 15 bases in between. CDR1 SQVTM and CDR2 ANQGSEA come from the germline V gene. This CDR3 has 14 residues. This CDR3 is CSADYRERTDTQYF. CDR3 nucleotide sequence: TGCAGCGCCGATTACAGGGAGCGCACAGATACGCAGTATTTT.

The chain is built from TRBV6-5 and TRBJ1-1, with a possible D match to TRBD1 (6 bases). The CDR3 is 15 amino acids. Trimming cost V 2 bases and J 4 bases, with 14 bases left between them. Germline V lookup: CDR1 MNHEY, CDR2 SVGAGI. CDR3 in DNA: TGTGCCAGCAGTTACGCAGAGGGGGGACTCACTGAAGCTTTCTTT. It specifies CASSYAEGGLTEAFF.

V gene TRBV19 combines with J gene TRBJ1-2; D uncertain. Germline CDR1 and CDR2: LNHDA and SQIVND (reference sequence). V was trimmed by 5 bases and J by 4 bases, leaving 11 bases between them. The CDR3 is 13 residues long. The CDR3 loop is CASSDGGIYGYTF. CDR3 DNA sequence: TGTGCCAGTAGTGACGGAGGGATCTATGGCTACACCTTC.

This rearrangement joins TRBV21-1 to TRBJ2-1; the D call in the table, TRBD2, was not verified against the DNA. TRBV21-1 is deemed a pseudogene. This CDR3 is built from 17 residues. DNA for the CDR3: TGTGCCAGCAGCCGCGGGACTAGCGGGGAAAGGTGCAATGAGCAGTTCTTC. It is translated as CASSRGTSGERCNEQFF.

This clone was counted a few times. The chain recombines TRBV5-5 with TRBJ1-1, with a possible D match to TRBD1 (6 bases). CDR1 SGHKS and CDR2 YYEKEE come from the germline V gene (reference sequence). CDR3 length: 15 amino acids. V was clipped by 1 base and J by 5 bases, with 15 bases between them. The DNA for the CDR3 is TGTGCCAGCAGCTTGTCGCCAGGGGCGGGGACTGAAGCTTTCTTT. Amino acid sequence: CASSLSPGAGTEAFF.

The chain carries TRBV29-1 and TRBJ2-1; TRBD1 matches at 11 bases. V dropped 4 bases and J dropped 3; count of bases not matched to a gene: 8. Germline CDR1 is SQVTM and CDR2 is ANQGSEA. CDR3 size: 16 residues. CDR3: CSVGGGTGGNYNEQFF. DNA for the CDR3: TGCAGCGTTGGAGGGGGGACAGGGGGTAACTACAATGAGCAGTTCTTC.

J is TRBJ2-7 and V is TRBV5-1, with D possibly matching TRBD1 (5 bases). The V gene lost 2 bases and the J gene lost 4 bases, with 16 bases spanning the gap. Germline CDR1 reads SGHRS; CDR2 reads YFSETQ. The CDR3 consists of 15 residues. The DNA for the CDR3 is TGCGCCAGCAGCTTAGGGCCGCAGGGTTGGTACGAGCAGTACTTC. Encoded protein: CASSLGPQGWYEQYF.

The chain has TRBV9 and TRBJ2-1; tentative D call: TRBD2 (5 bases). CDR1 SGDLS and CDR2 YYNGEE come from the germline V gene. This CDR3 contains 15 residues. Trimming shortened V by 4 bases and J by 0 bases, and 11 bases separated the two germline ends. CDR3 nucleotide sequence: TGTGCCAGCAGCCCCACCCGGGGCTCCTACAATGAGCAGTTCTTC. Translation gives CASSPTRGSYNEQFF.